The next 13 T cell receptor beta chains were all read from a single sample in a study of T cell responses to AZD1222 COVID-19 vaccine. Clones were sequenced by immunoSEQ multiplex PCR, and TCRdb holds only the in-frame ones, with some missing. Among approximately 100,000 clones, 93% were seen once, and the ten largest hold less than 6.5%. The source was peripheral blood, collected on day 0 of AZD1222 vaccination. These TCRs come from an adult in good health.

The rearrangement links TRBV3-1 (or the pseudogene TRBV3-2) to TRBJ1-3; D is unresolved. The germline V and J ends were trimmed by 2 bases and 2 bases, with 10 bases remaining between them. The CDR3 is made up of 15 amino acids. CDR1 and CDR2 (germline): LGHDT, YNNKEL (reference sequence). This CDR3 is CASSQTVGAGNTIYF. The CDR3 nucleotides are TGTGCCAGCAGCCAAACGGTTGGGGCTGGAAACACCATATATTTT.

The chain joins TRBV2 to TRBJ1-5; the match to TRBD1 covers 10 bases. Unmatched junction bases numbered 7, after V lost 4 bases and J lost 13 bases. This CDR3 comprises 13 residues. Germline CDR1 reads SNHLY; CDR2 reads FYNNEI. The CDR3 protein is CASSGGQGTVQHF. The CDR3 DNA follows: TGTGCCAGCAGTGGGGGACAGGGGACGGTGCAGCATTTT.

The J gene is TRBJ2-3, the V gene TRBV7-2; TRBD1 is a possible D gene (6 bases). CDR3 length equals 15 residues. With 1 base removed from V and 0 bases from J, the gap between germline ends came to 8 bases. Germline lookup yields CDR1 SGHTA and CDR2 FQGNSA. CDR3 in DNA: TGTGCCAGCAGCTTAGGGGGACAAAGCACAGATACGCAGTATTTT. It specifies CASSLGGQSTDTQYF.

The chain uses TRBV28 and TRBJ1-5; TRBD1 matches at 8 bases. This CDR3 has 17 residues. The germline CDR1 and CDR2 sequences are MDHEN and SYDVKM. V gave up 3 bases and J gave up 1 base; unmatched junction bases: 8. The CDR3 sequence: CASSFRTGQGSNQPQHF. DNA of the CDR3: TGTGCCAGCAGTTTCCGGACAGGGCAAGGGAGCAATCAGCCCCAGCATTTT.

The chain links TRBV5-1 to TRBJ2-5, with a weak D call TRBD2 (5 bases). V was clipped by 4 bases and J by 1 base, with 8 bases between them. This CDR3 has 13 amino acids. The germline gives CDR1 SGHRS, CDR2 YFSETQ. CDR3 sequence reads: CASSLGLQETQYF. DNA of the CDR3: TGCGCCAGCAGCCTCGGACTCCAAGAGACCCAGTACTTC. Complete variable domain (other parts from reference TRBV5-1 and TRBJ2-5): KAGVTQTPRYLIKTRGQQVTLSCSPISGHRSVSWYQQTPGQGLQFLFEYFSETQRNKGNFPGRFSGRQFSNSRSEMNVSTLELGDSALYLCASSLGLQETQYFGPGTRLLVL.

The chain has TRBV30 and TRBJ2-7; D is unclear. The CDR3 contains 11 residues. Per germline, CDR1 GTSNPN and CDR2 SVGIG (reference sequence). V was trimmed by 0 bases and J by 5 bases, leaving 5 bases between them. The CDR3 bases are TGTGCCTGGAGTGTCTTAAACGAGCAGTACTTC. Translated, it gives CAWSVLNEQYF.

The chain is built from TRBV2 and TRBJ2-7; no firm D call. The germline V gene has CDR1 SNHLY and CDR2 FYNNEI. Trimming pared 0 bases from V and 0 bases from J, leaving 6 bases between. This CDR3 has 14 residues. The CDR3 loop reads CASSEAGSSYEQYF. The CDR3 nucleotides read TGTGCCAGCAGTGAAGCAGGCTCCTCCTACGAGCAGTACTTC. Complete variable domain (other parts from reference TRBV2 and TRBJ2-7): EPEVTQTPSHQVTQMGQEVILRCVPISNHLYFYWYRQILGQKVEFLVSFYNNEISEKSEIFDDQFSVERPDGSNFTLKIRSTKLEDSAMYFCASSEAGSSYEQYFGPGTRLTVT.

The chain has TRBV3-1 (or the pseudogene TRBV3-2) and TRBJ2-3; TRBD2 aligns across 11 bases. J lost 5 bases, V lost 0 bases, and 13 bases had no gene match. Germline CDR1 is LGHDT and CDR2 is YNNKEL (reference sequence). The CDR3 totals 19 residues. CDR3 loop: CASSQEVWVSGRAGDTQYF. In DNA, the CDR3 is TGTGCCAGCAGCCAAGAAGTGTGGGTTAGCGGGAGGGCCGGAGATACGCAGTATTTT.

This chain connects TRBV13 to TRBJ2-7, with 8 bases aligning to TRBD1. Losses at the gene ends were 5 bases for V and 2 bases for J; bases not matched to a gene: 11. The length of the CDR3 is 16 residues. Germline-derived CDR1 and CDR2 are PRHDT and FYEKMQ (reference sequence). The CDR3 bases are TGTGCCAGCAGCCTACGCGGACAGGGAGGCACCTACGAGCAGTACTTC. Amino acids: CASSLRGQGGTYEQYF.

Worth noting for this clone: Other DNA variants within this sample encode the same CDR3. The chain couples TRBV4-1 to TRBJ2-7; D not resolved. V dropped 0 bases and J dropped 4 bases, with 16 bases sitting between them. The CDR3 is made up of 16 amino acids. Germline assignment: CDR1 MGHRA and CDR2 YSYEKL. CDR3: CASSQDWPGTTYEQYF. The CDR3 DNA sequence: TGCGCCAGCAGCCAAGATTGGCCCGGAACAACTTACGAGCAGTACTTC.

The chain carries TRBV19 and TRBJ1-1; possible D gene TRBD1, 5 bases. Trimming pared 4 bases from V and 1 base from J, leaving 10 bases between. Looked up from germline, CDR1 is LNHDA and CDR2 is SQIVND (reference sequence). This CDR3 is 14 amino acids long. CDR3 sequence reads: CASSKGHWNTEAFF. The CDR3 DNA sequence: TGTGCCAGTAGTAAAGGACACTGGAACACTGAAGCTTTCTTT.

CDR3 sequence: CASSLLGTGGSPLHF. The DNA for the CDR3 is TGCGCCAGCAGCTTGTTGGGGACAGGGGGATCACCCCTCCACTTT. This chain joins TRBV5-1 and TRBJ1-6; 11 nucleotides align to TRBD1. Losses at the gene ends were 1 base for V and 10 bases for J; bases not matched to a gene: 4. Germline V gene sequence: CDR1 SGHRS, CDR2 YFSETQ. The length of the CDR3 is 15 residues.

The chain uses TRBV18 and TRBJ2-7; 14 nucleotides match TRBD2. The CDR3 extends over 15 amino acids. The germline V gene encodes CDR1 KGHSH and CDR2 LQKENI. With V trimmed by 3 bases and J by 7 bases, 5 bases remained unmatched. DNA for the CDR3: TGTGCCAGCTCACCGGGACTAGCGGGAGATTGGGAGCAGTACTTC. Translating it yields CASSPGLAGDWEQYF.